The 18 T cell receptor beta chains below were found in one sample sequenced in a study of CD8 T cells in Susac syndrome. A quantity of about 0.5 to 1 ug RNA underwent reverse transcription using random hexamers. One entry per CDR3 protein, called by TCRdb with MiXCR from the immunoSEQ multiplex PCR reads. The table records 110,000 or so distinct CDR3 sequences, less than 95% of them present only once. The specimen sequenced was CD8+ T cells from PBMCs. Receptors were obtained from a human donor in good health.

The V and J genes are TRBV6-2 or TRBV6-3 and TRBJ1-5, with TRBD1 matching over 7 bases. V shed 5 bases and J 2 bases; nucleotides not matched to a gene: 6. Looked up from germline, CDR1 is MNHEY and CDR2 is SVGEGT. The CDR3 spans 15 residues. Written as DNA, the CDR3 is TGTGCCAGCAGTCGAGACAGGGTACGCAATCAGCCCCAGCATTTT. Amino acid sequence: CASSRDRVRNQPQHF.

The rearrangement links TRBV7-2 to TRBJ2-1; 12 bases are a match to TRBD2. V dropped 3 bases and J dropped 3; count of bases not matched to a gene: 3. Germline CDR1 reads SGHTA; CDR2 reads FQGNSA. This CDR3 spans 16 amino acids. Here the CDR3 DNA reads TGTGCCAGCAGCTTCGCGACTAGCGGGGGCTACAATGAGCAGTTCTTC. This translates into CASSFATSGGYNEQFF.

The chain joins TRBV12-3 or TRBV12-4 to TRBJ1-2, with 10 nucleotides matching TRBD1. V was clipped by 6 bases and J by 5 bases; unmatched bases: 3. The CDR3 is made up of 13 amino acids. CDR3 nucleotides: TGTGCCAGCAGGGGACAGGGGAAGTATGGCTACACCTTC. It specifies CASRGQGKYGYTF.

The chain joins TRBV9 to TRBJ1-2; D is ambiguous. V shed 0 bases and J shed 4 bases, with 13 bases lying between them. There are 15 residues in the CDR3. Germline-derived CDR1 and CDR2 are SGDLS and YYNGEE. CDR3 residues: CASSVGSSPTYGYTF. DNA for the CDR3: TGTGCCAGCAGCGTAGGAAGCAGCCCGACCTATGGCTACACCTTC.

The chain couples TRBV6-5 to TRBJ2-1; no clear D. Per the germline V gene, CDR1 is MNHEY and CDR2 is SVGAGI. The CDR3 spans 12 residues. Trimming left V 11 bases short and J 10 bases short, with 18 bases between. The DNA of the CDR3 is TGTGCCTCCCGGGCCTTGGACCGGGAGCAGTTCTTC. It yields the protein CASRALDREQFF.

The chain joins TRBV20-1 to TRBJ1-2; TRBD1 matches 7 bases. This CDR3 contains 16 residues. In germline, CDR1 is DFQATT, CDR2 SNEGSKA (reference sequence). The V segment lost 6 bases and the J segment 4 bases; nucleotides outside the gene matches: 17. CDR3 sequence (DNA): TGCAGTGCCCGAACCACAGGGGCGATGTATCCCTATGGCTACACCTTC. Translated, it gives CSARTTGAMYPYGYTF.

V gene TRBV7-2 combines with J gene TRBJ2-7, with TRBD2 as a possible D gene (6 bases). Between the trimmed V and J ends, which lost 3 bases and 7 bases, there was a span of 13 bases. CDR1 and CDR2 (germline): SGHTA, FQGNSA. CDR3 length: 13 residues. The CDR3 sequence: CASSLFSAGEQYF. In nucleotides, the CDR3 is TGTGCCAGCAGCTTGTTCAGCGCGGGGGAGCAGTACTTC.

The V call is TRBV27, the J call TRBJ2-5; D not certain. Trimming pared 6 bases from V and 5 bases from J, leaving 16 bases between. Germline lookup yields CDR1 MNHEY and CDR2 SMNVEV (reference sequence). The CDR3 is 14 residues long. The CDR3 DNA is TGTGCCAGCAGCTCATGGCTCACCCTGGAGACCCAGTACTTC. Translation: CASSSWLTLETQYF.

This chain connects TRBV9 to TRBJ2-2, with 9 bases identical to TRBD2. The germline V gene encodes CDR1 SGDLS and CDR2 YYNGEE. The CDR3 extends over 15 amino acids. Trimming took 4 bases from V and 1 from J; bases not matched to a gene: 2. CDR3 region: CASSNSGGNTGELFF. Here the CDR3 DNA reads TGTGCCAGCAGCAATAGCGGGGGGAACACCGGGGAGCTGTTTTTT.

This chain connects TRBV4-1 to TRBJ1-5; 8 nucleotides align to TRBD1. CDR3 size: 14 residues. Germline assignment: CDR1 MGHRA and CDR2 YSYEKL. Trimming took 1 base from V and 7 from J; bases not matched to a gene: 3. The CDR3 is CASSQVQGGQPQHF. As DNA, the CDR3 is TGCGCCAGCAGCCAAGTACAGGGGGGGCAGCCCCAGCATTTT.

Written as DNA, the CDR3 is TGTGCCAGCAGTTTAAAGTTACGGGAGTTGGACTACGAGCAGTACTTC. Translated, it gives CASSLKLRELDYEQYF. The chain recombines TRBV12-3 or TRBV12-4 with TRBJ2-7; the D gene is possibly TRBD2 (6 bases). The CDR3 loop spans 16 amino acids. The V and J ends lost 2 bases and 3 bases respectively, with 17 bases between them.

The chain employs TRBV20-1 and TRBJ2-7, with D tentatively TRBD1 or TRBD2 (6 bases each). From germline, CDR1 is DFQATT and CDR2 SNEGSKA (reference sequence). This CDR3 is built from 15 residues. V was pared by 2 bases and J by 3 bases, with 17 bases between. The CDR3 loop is CSARNNEGGLYEQYF. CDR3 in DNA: TGCAGTGCTAGAAACAACGAGGGGGGACTCTACGAGCAGTACTTC.

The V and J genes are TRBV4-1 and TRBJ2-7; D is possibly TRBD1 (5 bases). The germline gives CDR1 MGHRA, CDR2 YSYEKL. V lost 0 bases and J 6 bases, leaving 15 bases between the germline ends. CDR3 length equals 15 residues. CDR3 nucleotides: TGCGCCAGCAGCCAAGATCGAATTCCAGGGCGCGAGCAGTACTTC. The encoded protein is CASSQDRIPGREQYF.

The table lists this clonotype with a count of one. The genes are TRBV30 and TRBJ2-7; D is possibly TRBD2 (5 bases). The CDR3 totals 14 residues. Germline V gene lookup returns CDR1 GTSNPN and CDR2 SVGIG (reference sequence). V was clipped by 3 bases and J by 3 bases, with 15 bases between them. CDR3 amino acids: CAWRASLGSYEQYF. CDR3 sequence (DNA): TGTGCCTGGAGAGCTAGCCTCGGTAGCTACGAGCAGTACTTC.

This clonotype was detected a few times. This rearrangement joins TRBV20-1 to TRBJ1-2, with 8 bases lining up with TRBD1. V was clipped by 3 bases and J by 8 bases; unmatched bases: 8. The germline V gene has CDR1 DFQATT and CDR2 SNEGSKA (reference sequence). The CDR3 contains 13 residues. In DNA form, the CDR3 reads TGCAGTGCTAGGGACAGGGAGGTCAGGGGCTACACCTTC. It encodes CSARDREVRGYTF.

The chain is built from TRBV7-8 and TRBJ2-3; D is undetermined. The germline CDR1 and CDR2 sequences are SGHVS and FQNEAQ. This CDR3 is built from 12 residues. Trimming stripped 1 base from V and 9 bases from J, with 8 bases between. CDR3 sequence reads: CASSLDASTQYF. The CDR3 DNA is TGTGCCAGCAGCTTAGATGCTTCGACGCAGTATTTT.

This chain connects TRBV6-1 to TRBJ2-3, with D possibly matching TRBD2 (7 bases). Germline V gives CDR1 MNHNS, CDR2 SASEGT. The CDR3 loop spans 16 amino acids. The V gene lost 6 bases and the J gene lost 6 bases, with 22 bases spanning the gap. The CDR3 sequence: CASSPWERGGLDTQYF. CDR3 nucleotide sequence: TGTGCCAGCAGCCCTTGGGAGAGGGGGGGCCTGGATACGCAGTATTTT.

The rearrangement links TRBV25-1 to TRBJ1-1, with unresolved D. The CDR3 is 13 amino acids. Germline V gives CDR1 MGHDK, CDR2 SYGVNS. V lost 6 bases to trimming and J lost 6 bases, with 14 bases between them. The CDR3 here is CASSLRVGAEAFF. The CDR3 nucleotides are TGTGCCAGCAGCTTAAGGGTCGGCGCTGAAGCTTTCTTT.